The rows below give T cell receptor beta chains drawn from one sample of a study of CXCR3-negative and CXCR3-positive naive CD8 T cells. TCRdb re-called the 5' RACE reads and gives one entry per CDR3 protein, without DNA. This specimen shows about 50,000 distinct CDR3 sequences; the ten leading clones hold around 0.51%. Sequencing was performed on naive CXCR3+ CD8+ T cells from blood. Receptors originate from a human donor in good health. Some clones in this sample may be carry-over from other donors' samples. Each CDR3 is given with its conserved first and last residue. Each record gives: J gene, V gene, CDR3 protein.

j_call: TRBJ2-7; v_call: TRBV2; cdr3_aa: CASSGWDISYEQYF
j_call: TRBJ1-5; v_call: TRBV11-2; cdr3_aa: CASSPGTGTEPQHF
j_call: TRBJ1-6; v_call: TRBV7-3; cdr3_aa: CASSIGAHSPLHF
j_call: TRBJ2-7; v_call: TRBV6-2/TRBV6-3; cdr3_aa: CASSYSVTGFDYEQYF
j_call: TRBJ2-1; v_call: TRBV29-1; cdr3_aa: CSAWDRRHNEQFF
j_call: TRBJ2-1; v_call: TRBV24-1; cdr3_aa: CATSAGGSYNEQFF
j_call: TRBJ2-7; v_call: TRBV6-6; cdr3_aa: CASSPLAPPEQYF
j_call: TRBJ2-4; v_call: TRBV29-1; cdr3_aa: CSVPGLAKNIQYF
j_call: TRBJ2-7; v_call: TRBV27; cdr3_aa: CASSFSGQGTYEQYF
j_call: TRBJ1-1; v_call: TRBV11-3; cdr3_aa: CASSSTADRRTEAFF
j_call: TRBJ2-7; v_call: TRBV7-6; cdr3_aa: CASSNRGQGYEQYF
j_call: TRBJ2-7; v_call: TRBV4-3; cdr3_aa: CASSLGTHYEQYF
j_call: TRBJ2-7; v_call: TRBV28; cdr3_aa: CATLFRGPSYEQYF
j_call: TRBJ2-5; v_call: TRBV7-2; cdr3_aa: CASSLEAQETQYF
j_call: TRBJ2-1; v_call: TRBV5-5; cdr3_aa: CASSSTGSSFYEQFF
j_call: TRBJ2-2; v_call: TRBV20-1; cdr3_aa: CSARDQWGPGELFF
j_call: TRBJ1-5; v_call: TRBV28; cdr3_aa: CASTSYGGGQPQHF
j_call: TRBJ2-3; v_call: TRBV20-1; cdr3_aa: CSASSGQADTQYF
j_call: TRBJ1-2; v_call: TRBV12-3/TRBV12-4; cdr3_aa: CASSLSGPTYGYTF
j_call: TRBJ2-7; v_call: TRBV4-2; cdr3_aa: CASSQVPYEQYF
j_call: TRBJ2-1; v_call: TRBV12-3/TRBV12-4; cdr3_aa: CASSPTSGGAEFF
j_call: TRBJ1-1; v_call: TRBV7-9; cdr3_aa: CASSSRIRGLNTEAFF
j_call: TRBJ2-7; v_call: TRBV7-9; cdr3_aa: CASSPLIGDPYEQYF
j_call: TRBJ2-5; v_call: TRBV3-1; cdr3_aa: CASSPKNRGRETQYF
j_call: TRBJ2-7; v_call: TRBV20-1; cdr3_aa: CSARDSLAGIHEQYF
j_call: TRBJ1-5; v_call: TRBV6-6; cdr3_aa: CASSLQGGQPQHF
j_call: TRBJ2-7; v_call: TRBV7-9; cdr3_aa: CASSWTGTGVYEQYF
j_call: TRBJ2-7; v_call: TRBV10-3; cdr3_aa: CATERQEGSYEQYF
j_call: TRBJ1-6; v_call: TRBV7-6; cdr3_aa: CASSPTNSPLHF
j_call: TRBJ1-1; v_call: TRBV12-3/TRBV12-4; cdr3_aa: CASSLDGGRAEAFF
j_call: TRBJ2-2; v_call: TRBV15; cdr3_aa: CATSSRAELFF
j_call: TRBJ2-1; v_call: TRBV4-3; cdr3_aa: CASSQDRSRFSDEQFF
j_call: TRBJ2-4; v_call: TRBV2; cdr3_aa: CASSDSSDIQYF
j_call: TRBJ2-7; v_call: TRBV20-1; cdr3_aa: CSADSPGQSYEQYF
j_call: TRBJ2-3; v_call: TRBV2; cdr3_aa: CARPGTSGPDTQYF
j_call: TRBJ2-7; v_call: TRBV7-9; cdr3_aa: CASSLEAPDEQYF
j_call: TRBJ2-7; v_call: TRBV7-9; cdr3_aa: CASSLLRGGNPYEQYF
j_call: TRBJ2-7; v_call: TRBV5-1; cdr3_aa: CASSLEVYAYEQYF
j_call: TRBJ2-2; v_call: TRBV24-1; cdr3_aa: CATSDPQPLNTGELFF
j_call: TRBJ2-3; v_call: TRBV20-1; cdr3_aa: CSARDFPGGSTDTQYF
j_call: TRBJ2-7; v_call: TRBV28; cdr3_aa: CASRPPKGGPYEQYF
j_call: TRBJ1-4; v_call: TRBV19; cdr3_aa: CASSFPRGLHEKLFF
j_call: TRBJ2-3; v_call: TRBV6-6; cdr3_aa: CASSYWGPPDTQYF
j_call: TRBJ1-4; v_call: TRBV7-9; cdr3_aa: CASSSWDGDEKLFF
j_call: TRBJ2-7; v_call: TRBV11-2; cdr3_aa: CASSPGTGLLEQYF
j_call: TRBJ2-1; v_call: TRBV15; cdr3_aa: CATSSPPPYPGGNEQFF
j_call: TRBJ2-2; v_call: TRBV5-1; cdr3_aa: CASSLDSLTGELFF
j_call: TRBJ2-2; v_call: TRBV28; cdr3_aa: CASSIHRGAGELFF
j_call: TRBJ2-1; v_call: TRBV7-9; cdr3_aa: CASSSTSSYNEQFF
j_call: TRBJ2-3; v_call: TRBV15; cdr3_aa: CATSQNPDTSDTQYF